This T cell receptor beta chain was sequenced in a study of blood T cell repertoires in COVID-19. Method: immunoSEQ multiplex PCR; TCRdb's copy keeps in-frame clones and lacks some. The repertoire holds around 300,000 clones, around 86% seen once, with 2% to 2.5% in the top ten. The sample taken for sequencing was peripheral blood. This sequence originates from a man aged 50 to 60 with acute or convalescent COVID-19.

This CDR3 reads CASGLPPETQYF. Written as DNA, the CDR3 is TGTGCTAGTGGTTTGCCCCCGGAGACCCAGTACTTC. The chain combines TRBV12-5 with TRBJ2-5; D is ambiguous. The ends were cut back, 2 bases at V and 5 bases at J, with 6 bases in the middle. In germline, CDR1 is LGHNT, CDR2 FRNRAP. The CDR3 runs to 12 residues.